The source of this T cell receptor beta chain is a study of T cell responses to AZD1222 COVID-19 vaccine. Findings and limits, study-wide: No repertoire was sampled before or during the peak T cell response, only after it. With dominance at 160-218 and 743-854, vaccine-associated CD4 TCRs spanned spike.

Clones were read by immunoSEQ multiplex PCR, and TCRdb kept only the in-frame ones, dropping some. Here the sample spans roughly 67,000 clones, 88% being singletons. Germline V gene lookup returns CDR1 SQVTM and CDR2 ANQGSEA. The CDR3 is 13 amino acids. Trimming removed 6 bases from V and 4 bases from J; junction bases left unmatched: 5. For this clone: The antigen remains unidentified.

The material sequenced was peripheral blood, taken on day 0 of AZD1222 vaccination. The rearrangement links TRBV29-1 to TRBJ1-3, with 8 bases fitting TRBD1. This receptor was taken from an adult in good health. The CDR3, as DNA: TGCAGCGTCGCTGGACAGGGAGGAAACACCATATATTTT. This sequence encodes CSVAGQGGNTIYF.